Each of the 27 T cell receptor beta chains below was sequenced from the same sample in a study of blood T cell repertoires in COVID-19. Produced via immunoSEQ multiplex PCR; TCRdb's table is partial and in-frame only. The table lists about 73,000 clones, about 86% of them singletons. Sequencing was performed on peripheral blood. These TCRs come from a human donor in a cohort sampled during active COVID-19.

V gene TRBV19 combines with J gene TRBJ1-1; a possible D gene is TRBD1 (6 bases). V lost 5 bases and J 8 bases, leaving 12 bases between the germline ends. This CDR3 has 12 amino acids. Germline-derived CDR1 and CDR2 are LNHDA and SQIVND (reference sequence). This chain's CDR3 is CASSFRDREAFF. In nucleotides, the CDR3 is TGTGCCAGTAGTTTCCGAGACAGGGAAGCTTTCTTT.

The chain uses TRBV19 and TRBJ1-2, with D possibly matching TRBD1 (5 bases). Germline V lookup: CDR1 LNHDA, CDR2 SQIVND (reference sequence). This CDR3 spans 13 amino acids. The germline V and J ends were trimmed by 3 bases and 8 bases, with 13 bases remaining between them. CDR3 residues: CASSMRDRKGYTF. The CDR3 DNA follows: TGTGCCAGTAGTATGCGTGACAGAAAAGGCTACACCTTC.

The V call is TRBV11-2, the J call TRBJ2-4; 7 bases map to TRBD1. V gave up 2 bases and J gave up 8 bases; unmatched junction bases: 3. From germline, CDR1 is SGHAT and CDR2 FQNNGV. The CDR3 totals 13 residues. The DNA for the CDR3 is TGTGCCAGCAGCTTACCAGGGGGTGACATTCAGTACTTC. This encodes CASSLPGGDIQYF.

This CDR3 is CASSQVLQGRKYF. CDR3 in DNA: TGTGCCAGCAGCCAAGTTCTACAGGGAAGGAAGTACTTC. V and J are TRBV3-1 (or the pseudogene TRBV3-2) and TRBJ2-7; D possibly corresponds to TRBD1 (6 bases). The V and J ends lost 1 base and 11 bases respectively, with 15 bases between them. The germline CDR1 and CDR2 sequences are LGHDT and YNNKEL (reference sequence). The CDR3 runs 13 residues.

The V gene is TRBV28, the J gene TRBJ2-7; the match to TRBD1 covers 11 bases. V lost 4 bases and J lost 5; bases outside the gene matches: 4. Germline values: CDR1 MDHEN, CDR2 SYDVKM. There are 14 residues in the CDR3. Here the CDR3 DNA reads TGTGCCAGCAGTTCCACGGGACAGGGGGACGAGCAGTACTTC. It encodes CASSSTGQGDEQYF.

This chain uses TRBV19 with TRBJ2-3, with 16 bases identical to TRBD2. The germline gives CDR1 LNHDA, CDR2 SQIVND (reference sequence). V shed 4 bases, J shed 6 bases, and the junction held 10 bases outside the gene matches. This CDR3 has 18 residues. CDR3 region: CASSTAGTSGGAGDTQYF. Written as DNA, the CDR3 is TGTGCCAGTAGTACCGCCGGGACTAGCGGGGGGGCCGGTGATACGCAGTATTTT.

The gene calls are TRBV27 and TRBJ2-7; 7 bases match TRBD2. The CDR3 covers 14 residues. The V and J ends lost 5 bases and 3 bases, in that order; junction bases with no gene match: 7. CDR1 MNHEY and CDR2 SMNVEV come from the germline V gene (reference sequence). The CDR3 is CASSPRRENYEQYF. The CDR3 nucleotides read TGTGCCAGCAGTCCCCGGCGGGAGAACTACGAGCAGTACTTC.

This clone was found a few times. The V call is TRBV9, the J call TRBJ2-2, with D perhaps TRBD1 (5 bases). Trimming pared 0 bases from V and 4 bases from J, leaving 10 bases between. Germline V CDR1 and CDR2: SGDLS, YYNGEE. The length of the CDR3 is 15 residues. CDR3 in DNA: TGTGCCAGCAGCGTAGTGCAGGGCAGCACCGGGGAGCTGTTTTTT. This sequence encodes CASSVVQGSTGELFF.

The chain combines TRBV7-9 with TRBJ2-1; 10 bases align to TRBD2. The junction had 4 bases not matched to a gene; V was cut back by 4 bases and J by 4 bases. The V gene's germline CDR1 is SEHNR and CDR2 FQNEAQ (reference sequence). This CDR3 spans 15 amino acids. The CDR3 sequence is CASSYSGGEYNEQFF. Written as DNA, the CDR3 is TGTGCCAGCAGCTACAGCGGGGGGGAATACAATGAGCAGTTCTTC. The whole variable domain, filled in from reference TRBV7-9 and TRBJ2-1, reads DTGVSQNPRHKITKRGQNVTFRCDPISEHNRLYWYRQTLGQGPEFLTYFQNEAQLEKSRLLSDRFSAERPKGSFSTLEIQRTEQGDSAMYLCASSYSGGEYNEQFFGPGTRLTVL.

The genes are TRBV9 and TRBJ1-4, with unresolved D. Germline V lookup: CDR1 SGDLS, CDR2 YYNGEE. The V and J ends lost 2 bases and 4 bases respectively, with 15 bases between them. This CDR3 has 16 residues. The CDR3 protein is CASSVGNSGSNEKLFF. DNA of the CDR3: TGTGCCAGCAGCGTGGGGAACTCCGGGAGTAATGAAAAACTGTTTTTT.

V usage is TRBV7-2 and J usage is TRBJ2-7; 8 nucleotides align to TRBD1. Per the germline V gene, CDR1 is SGHTA and CDR2 is FQGNSA. CDR3 length: 14 amino acids. V trimming: 3 bases; J trimming: 2 bases; junction bases outside the gene matches: 3. CDR3 coding DNA: TGTGCCAGCAGCTTCCTGGGACAGGCCTACGAGCAGTACTTC. Amino acid sequence: CASSFLGQAYEQYF.

The V call is TRBV24-1, the J call TRBJ2-1; a possible D gene is TRBD1 (6 bases). V lost 3 bases and J lost 12, with 14 bases in between. There are 13 residues in the CDR3. In germline, CDR1 is KGHDR, CDR2 SFDVKD. The CDR3 sequence is CATSDGGRGRQFF. DNA for the CDR3: TGTGCCACCAGTGATGGGGGCAGGGGTCGGCAGTTCTTC.

This rearrangement joins TRBV5-6 to TRBJ2-5, with 8 positions matching TRBD1. The germline V gene has CDR1 SGHDT and CDR2 YYEEEE. Germline trimming cut 4 bases from V and 5 bases from J; bases unmatched to any gene: 13. The CDR3 loop spans 16 amino acids. This CDR3 is CASSRDRGLGAETQYF. The CDR3 DNA reads TGTGCCAGCAGCCGCGACAGGGGATTGGGAGCGGAGACCCAGTACTTC.

The rearrangement joins TRBV12-3 or TRBV12-4 to TRBJ1-2, with TRBD1 matching 7 bases. This CDR3 is 13 amino acids long. V lost 7 bases and J lost 3; bases outside the gene matches: 5. CDR3 protein: CASTQGTDYGYTF. The CDR3 nucleotides are TGTGCCAGCACCCAGGGGACAGACTATGGCTACACCTTC.

J is TRBJ1-4 and V is TRBV7-2, with 10 bases fitting TRBD1. V lost 1 base to trimming and J lost 8 bases; unmatched junction nucleotides: 4. Germline CDR1 is SGHTA and CDR2 is FQGNSA. CDR3 length equals 15 residues. This chain's CDR3 is CASSLGGQGREKLFF. Here the CDR3 DNA reads TGTGCCAGCAGCTTAGGGGGACAGGGGAGGGAAAAACTGTTTTTT.

This clone was observed a handful of times. This chain connects TRBV6-5 to TRBJ1-6; the match to TRBD1 covers 7 bases. CDR1 and CDR2 (germline): MNHEY, SVGAGI. The trim removed 1 base at V and 8 bases at J, leaving 5 bases unmatched. The CDR3 sequence is 15 residues long. CDR3 residues: CASSYFTGADSPLHF. Here the CDR3 DNA reads TGTGCCAGCAGTTACTTTACAGGGGCTGATTCACCCCTCCACTTT.

The chain joins TRBV6-1 to TRBJ1-5; 12 bases are shared with TRBD1. This CDR3 comprises 16 residues. Germline-derived CDR1 and CDR2 are MNHNS and SASEGT. V dropped 4 bases and J dropped 1; count of bases not matched to a gene: 2. CDR3: CASSAGTGGSNQPQHF. The CDR3 region has the DNA TGTGCCAGCAGTGCCGGGACAGGGGGCAGCAATCAGCCCCAGCATTTT.

This chain joins TRBV27 and TRBJ1-4, with D possibly matching TRBD1 (5 bases). This CDR3 has 13 residues. CDR1 is MNHEY and CDR2 is SMNVEV in the germline V gene (reference sequence). Trimming cost V 3 bases and J 5 bases, with 7 bases left between them. The CDR3: CASSLTANEKLFF. The CDR3 DNA reads TGTGCCAGCAGTTTGACAGCCAATGAAAAACTGTTTTTT.

CDR3 DNA: TGTGCCAGCAGTTTATGGGGTAGTACTAGCGGGGGGGCTGGAGATACGCAGTATTTT. The encoded protein is CASSLWGSTSGGAGDTQYF. The V gene is TRBV27, the J gene TRBJ2-3, with 13 bases aligning to TRBD2. The CDR3 has 19 amino acids. Germline V gives CDR1 MNHEY, CDR2 SMNVEV (reference sequence). After removal of 1 base from V and 5 bases from J, the junction contained 12 bases not matched to a gene.

The chain couples TRBV7-2 to TRBJ2-1, with D unresolved. The CDR3 has 13 amino acids. The germline V and J ends were trimmed by 0 bases and 9 bases, with 9 bases remaining between them. Germline V gene lookup returns CDR1 SGHTA and CDR2 FQGNSA. CDR3 coding DNA: TGTGCCAGCAGCTTAGCGATGGCTGCTGAGCAGTTCTTC. Translation: CASSLAMAAEQFF.

The chain uses TRBV19 and TRBJ1-4; D remains ambiguous. The CDR3 runs 17 residues. Deletions cut 3 bases from V and 0 bases from J, with 14 bases between. Germline V gene sequence: CDR1 LNHDA, CDR2 SQIVND (reference sequence). CDR3 nucleotide sequence: TGTGCCAGTAGTATTGGATGGGCAGCCGCAACTAATGAAAAACTGTTTTTT. Its translation: CASSIGWAAATNEKLFF. Looking up the rest from reference TRBV19 and TRBJ1-4 gives the full variable domain: DGGITQSPKYLFRKEGQNVTLSCEQNLNHDAMYWYRQDPGQGLRLIYYSQIVNDFQKGDIAEGYSVSREKKESFPLTVTSAQKNPTAFYLCASSIGWAAATNEKLFFGSGTQLSVL.

The chain is built from TRBV14 and TRBJ1-5; D unresolved. The V gene lost 10 bases and the J gene lost 0 bases, with 19 bases spanning the gap. CDR3 length equals 16 residues. Per germline, CDR1 SGHDN and CDR2 FVKESK. The CDR3 coding sequence is TGTGCCACAATACGGGGTGGGTCCTATAGCAATCAGCCCCAGCATTTT. It yields the protein CATIRGGSYSNQPQHF.

The chain links TRBV6-5 to TRBJ1-4, with 7 bases fitting TRBD1. Germline V gene sequence: CDR1 MNHEY, CDR2 SVGAGI. The CDR3 is 14 amino acids. J gave up 4 bases and V 5 bases, and 4 bases lay outside the gene matches. The CDR3 is CASSKGQLNEKLFF. In nucleotides, the CDR3 is TGTGCCAGCAGTAAGGGACAGCTTAATGAAAAACTGTTTTTT.

This sequence joins TRBV15 and TRBJ1-5; D remains ambiguous. Germline CDR1 reads LNHNV; CDR2 reads YYDKDF (reference sequence). The V and J ends lost 0 bases and 4 bases respectively, with 4 bases between them. The CDR3 contains 13 residues. CDR3 region: CATSRDLNQPQHF. DNA of the CDR3: TGTGCCACCAGCAGAGATTTAAATCAGCCCCAGCATTTT.

The chain combines TRBV3-1 (or the pseudogene TRBV3-2) with TRBJ2-2; TRBD1 is a possible D gene (6 bases). CDR3 size: 14 residues. Trimming cost V 3 bases and J 3 bases, with 8 bases left between them. Per the germline V gene, CDR1 is LGHDT and CDR2 is YNNKEL (reference sequence). CDR3 in DNA: TGTGCCAGCAGCCAGGCAGGGGACACCGGGGAGCTGTTTTTT. Translated: CASSQAGDTGELFF.

The V and J genes are TRBV6-5 and TRBJ1-4; possible D gene TRBD1, 6 bases. The CDR3 extends over 16 amino acids. V was clipped by 0 bases and J by 8 bases, with 16 bases between them. Germline values: CDR1 MNHEY, CDR2 SVGAGI. DNA for the CDR3: TGTGCCAGCAGTTACTCCCGGACAGCGGATTTGGAAAAACTGTTTTTT. This translates into CASSYSRTADLEKLFF.

The chain is built from TRBV5-1 and TRBJ2-7; TRBD2 matches at 7 bases. There are 14 residues in the CDR3. From germline, CDR1 is SGHRS and CDR2 YFSETQ. J was trimmed by 3 bases and V by 0 bases; bases with no gene match: 3. The CDR3 loop reads CASSLVVAGYEQYF. The CDR3 DNA reads as TGCGCCAGCAGCTTGGTGGTAGCGGGCTACGAGCAGTACTTC.